The clone carrying this T cell receptor beta chain was found many times. The sample originates from a study of response to subunit inactivated influenza vaccine. Looked up from germline, CDR1 is SGHRS and CDR2 is YFSETQ. The CDR3 has 14 amino acids. The J segment lost 3 bases and the V segment lost 4 bases, leaving 7 bases of the junction unmatched. TCRdb re-derived calls from the RT-PCR reads in MiXCR, one entry per CDR3 protein. The repertoire holds about 160,000 distinct CDR3 sequences, roughly a tenth seen once, with 9.5% to 15% in the top ten. The sample here was non-naive T cells sorted from PBMCs, taken more than 35 days after vaccination. The rearrangement joins TRBV5-1 to TRBJ2-7, with TRBD1 matching 7 bases. The clonotype comes from a man between 50 and 59 years old who received an inactivated influenza vaccine. The CDR3 DNA reads as TGCGCCAGCAGCAAGGCGACAGGGAACTACGAGCAGTACTTC. Protein sequence: CASSKATGNYEQYF.